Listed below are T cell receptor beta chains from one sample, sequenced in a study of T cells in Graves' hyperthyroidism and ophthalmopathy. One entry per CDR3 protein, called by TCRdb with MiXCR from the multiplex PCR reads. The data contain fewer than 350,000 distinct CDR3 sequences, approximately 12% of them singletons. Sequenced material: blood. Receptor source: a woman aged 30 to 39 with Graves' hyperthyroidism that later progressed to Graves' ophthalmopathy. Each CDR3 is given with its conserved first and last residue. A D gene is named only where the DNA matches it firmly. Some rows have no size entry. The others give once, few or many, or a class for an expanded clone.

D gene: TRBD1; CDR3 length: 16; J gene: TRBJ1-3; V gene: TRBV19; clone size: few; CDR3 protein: CASSKGTVNSGNTIYF; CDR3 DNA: TGTGCCAGTAGTAAGGGGACAGTAAACTCTGGAAACACCATATATTTT
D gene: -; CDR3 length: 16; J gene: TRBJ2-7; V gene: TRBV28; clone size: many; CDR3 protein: CASSRASMVLGYEQYF; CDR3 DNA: TGTGCCAGCAGTAGGGCTTCAATGGTCCTTGGCTACGAGCAGTACTTC
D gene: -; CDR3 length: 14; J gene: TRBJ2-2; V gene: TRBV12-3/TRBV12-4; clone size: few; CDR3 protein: CASTPTGVTGELFF; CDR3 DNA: TGTGCCAGCACCCCGACTGGCGTTACCGGGGAGCTGTTTTTT
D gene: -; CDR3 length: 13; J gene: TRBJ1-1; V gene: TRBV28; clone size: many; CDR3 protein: CASRKVLNTEAFF; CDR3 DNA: TGTGCCAGCAGAAAGGTACTGAACACTGAAGCTTTCTTT
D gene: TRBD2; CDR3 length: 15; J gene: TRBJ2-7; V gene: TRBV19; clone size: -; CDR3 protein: CASAPRRERGYEQYF; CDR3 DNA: TGTGCCAGTGCCCCAAGGCGGGAGAGGGGATACGAGCAGTACTTC
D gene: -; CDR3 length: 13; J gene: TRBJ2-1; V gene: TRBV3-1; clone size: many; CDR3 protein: CASSQDGGNEQFF; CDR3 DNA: TGTGCCAGCAGCCAAGATGGCGGCAATGAGCAGTTCTTC
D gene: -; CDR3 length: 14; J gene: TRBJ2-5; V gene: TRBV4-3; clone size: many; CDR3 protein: CASSQEYKGETQYF; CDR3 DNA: TGCGCCAGCAGCCAAGAGTATAAGGGGGAGACCCAGTACTTC
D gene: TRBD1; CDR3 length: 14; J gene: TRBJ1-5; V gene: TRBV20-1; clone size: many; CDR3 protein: CSARDRQGTKPQHF; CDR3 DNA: TGCAGTGCTAGAGACCGACAGGGTACTAAGCCCCAGCATTTT
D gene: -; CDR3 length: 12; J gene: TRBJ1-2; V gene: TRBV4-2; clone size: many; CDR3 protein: CASSQDYAGYTF; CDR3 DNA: TGTGCCAGCAGCCAAGATTACGCCGGCTACACCTTC
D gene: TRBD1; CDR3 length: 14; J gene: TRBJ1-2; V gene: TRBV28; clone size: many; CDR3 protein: CASSFGDRGQGYTF; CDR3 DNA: TGTGCCAGCAGTTTTGGGGACAGGGGGCAAGGCTACACCTTC